Listed below are T cell receptor beta chains from one sample, sequenced in a study of CD8 T cells in Susac syndrome. Via MiXCR, TCRdb re-called the immunoSEQ multiplex PCR reads, giving one row per CDR3 protein. This table holds about 200,000 distinct CDR3 sequences, 95% found once. The sample comprised CD4+ T cells from PBMCs. All receptors come from a human donor in good health. Both conserved end residues are part of each CDR3. D genes are given only for firm matches. Size values are once, few and many counts, or a class for expanded clones, and some rows have none.

j_call | v_call | d_call | clone_size | cdr3_nt | cdr3_aa
TRBJ2-7 | TRBV19 | TRBD1 | - | TGTGCCAGTAGTATATCGTCCAGGGGGCGAAACGAGCAGTACTTC | CASSISSRGRNEQYF
TRBJ1-2 | TRBV29-1 | - | - | TGCAGCGCTGGGGGCCAGGCTCGAGATGGCTACACCTTC | CSAGGQARDGYTF
TRBJ2-7 | TRBV10-3 | TRBD2 | - | TGTGCCATCAGTGAGGTGAGGACTAGTTTCTACGAGCAGTACTTC | CAISEVRTSFYEQYF
TRBJ2-1 | TRBV6-5 | - | - | TGTGCCAGCAGAAAGGTGGGTGAGCAGTTCTTC | CASRKVGEQFF
TRBJ2-2 | TRBV5-1 | - | - | TGCGCCAGCAGCCTCGGAAGGGACCGGGAGCTGTTTTTT | CASSLGRDRELFF
TRBJ1-6 | TRBV14 | - | - | TGTGCCAGCAGCCAAGCGTCAAAGACAAACTCCTATAATTCACCCCTCCACTTT | CASSQASKTNSYNSPLHF
TRBJ2-7 | TRBV20-1 | - | - | TGCAGTGCTGAGGGCCTCTCCTACGAGCAGTACTTC | CSAEGLSYEQYF
TRBJ1-1 | TRBV29-1 | - | - | TGCAGCGCCATAGACAGGTTCGAAGCTTTCTTT | CSAIDRFEAFF
TRBJ2-5 | TRBV4-1 | - | - | TGCGCCAGCAGCCAAGTGTCGGACAGAAAAGAGACCCAGTACTTC | CASSQVSDRKETQYF
TRBJ1-1 | TRBV29-1 | TRBD1 | few | TGCAGCGGGAGACAGGGGGGGAACACTGAAGCTTTCTTT | CSGRQGGNTEAFF
TRBJ2-1 | TRBV3-1 | TRBD2 | - | TGTGCCAGCAGCCAATACGGGACTACTGAGCAGTTCTTC | CASSQYGTTEQFF
TRBJ2-6 | TRBV4-1 | - | - | TGCGCCAGCAGCCGGGACACCATCTCTGGGGCCAACGTCCTGACTTTC | CASSRDTISGANVLTF
TRBJ2-7 | TRBV6-2/TRBV6-3 | - | - | TGTGCCAGCACTGGGAGCTACGAGCAGTACTTC | CASTGSYEQYF
TRBJ1-2 | TRBV25-1 | TRBD1 | - | TGTGCCAGCAGTGAGGGGGCAGGGGGCGCGAAGTATGGCTACACCTTC | CASSEGAGGAKYGYTF
TRBJ2-7 | TRBV6-5 | TRBD1 | - | TGTGCCAGTCAAAGACAGGGTACCAACGAGCAGTACTTC | CASQRQGTNEQYF
TRBJ2-1 | TRBV27 | - | once | TGTGCCAGCAGAGGGGGCGGGGTGGGTATCGGGAATGAGCAGTTCTTC | CASRGGGVGIGNEQFF
TRBJ1-2 | TRBV20-1 | - | - | TGCAGTGCCCGGGACCGCCGAACATATGGCTACACCTTC | CSARDRRTYGYTF
TRBJ2-5 | TRBV2 | TRBD1 | - | TGTGCCAGCAGTTCTGACAGGGGGGAGACCCAGTACTTC | CASSSDRGETQYF
TRBJ1-1 | TRBV29-1 | - | - | TGCAGCGTTGTGGGGCCTGAAGCTTTCTTT | CSVVGPEAFF
TRBJ2-1 | TRBV4-2 | - | - | TGTGCCAGCAGCCGGAGCATCGGGCAAGATGAGCAGTTCTTC | CASSRSIGQDEQFF
TRBJ1-1 | TRBV20-1 | - | few | TGCAGTGCTAGAGACAGTTTGAACACTGAAGCTTTCTTT | CSARDSLNTEAFF
TRBJ2-5 | TRBV28 | - | - | TGTGCCAGCACCTTGGGGGGCACGCCGGAGACCCAGTACTTC | CASTLGGTPETQYF
TRBJ2-1 | TRBV18 | - | - | TGTGCCAGCTCCCCCGGTCCCCGGAATGAGCAGTTCTTC | CASSPGPRNEQFF
TRBJ2-1 | TRBV20-1 | TRBD2 | - | TGCAGTGCTAGAGCCCAGACTAGCGGGGGCGGGTATGAGCAGTTCTTC | CSARAQTSGGGYEQFF
TRBJ2-5 | TRBV19 | - | - | TGTGCCAGTAGCCCCCCGGAGGAGGCCCAGTACTTC | CASSPPEEAQYF
TRBJ2-4 | TRBV12-3/TRBV12-4 | TRBD2 | - | TGTGCCAGCAGTGCGACCGGGACTAGCGGGGGGGTTCAGTACTTC | CASSATGTSGGVQYF
TRBJ2-1 | TRBV6-1 | - | - | TGTGCCAGCAGTCCGGTGTGGAGCTCCTACAATGAGCAGTTCTTC | CASSPVWSSYNEQFF
TRBJ2-5 | TRBV4-3 | - | - | TGCGCCAGCAGCCAAGTGTTTGGGGAGACCCAGTACTTC | CASSQVFGETQYF
TRBJ1-5 | TRBV20-1 | TRBD1 | once | TGCAGTGCTATGCCAGGGGGAAGCAATCAGCCCCAGCATTTT | CSAMPGGSNQPQHF
TRBJ1-4 | TRBV29-1 | - | - | TGCAGCGTTGCCGCCGAGGGAACTAATGAAAAACTGTTTTTT | CSVAAEGTNEKLFF
TRBJ2-1 | TRBV29-1 | - | - | TGCAGCGTTGAAGACTACAGGGCCAATGAGCAGTTCTTC | CSVEDYRANEQFF
TRBJ2-5 | TRBV27 | - | - | TGTGCCAGCAGTTTATTGGGAGAAGACGAAGAGACCCAGTACTTC | CASSLLGEDEETQYF
TRBJ2-1 | TRBV30 | - | once | TGTGCCTGGAGTTCGGGAGTCGTCTACAATGAGCAGTTCTTC | CAWSSGVVYNEQFF
TRBJ1-2 | TRBV25-1 | - | - | TGTGCCAGCAGTGAAGCTATTCAAGGCGGCTACACCTTC | CASSEAIQGGYTF
TRBJ2-1 | TRBV5-1 | - | - | TGCGCCAGCACCCCCCCCGGGGCTAGCACTGAGCAGTTCTTC | CASTPPGASTEQFF
TRBJ2-3 | TRBV7-6 | TRBD2 | - | TGTGCCAGCAGTCGTAGACTAGCGGGAGTAGATACGCAGTATTTT | CASSRRLAGVDTQYF
TRBJ1-2 | TRBV15 | - | - | TGTGCCACCAGCAGAGGGGGATTAGTGCAGGCGGAGGTCGGCTACACCTTC | CATSRGGLVQAEVGYTF
TRBJ1-4 | TRBV12-3/TRBV12-4 | TRBD1 | - | TGTGCCAGCAGTAAACAGGGGCGACTTGGGGAACTGTTTTTT | CASSKQGRLGELFF
TRBJ1-1 | TRBV7-8 | - | - | TGTGCCAGCACCCGTCCCCACGGGAAAGGACACCATGGATCGTTGACTGAAGCTTTCTTT | CASTRPHGKGHHGSLTEAFF
TRBJ2-5 | TRBV9 | TRBD2 | - | TGTGCCAGCAGCGCCCGCAGCGGGAGTGCGGAGACCCAGTACTTC | CASSARSGSAETQYF
TRBJ2-5 | TRBV18 | - | few | TGTGCCAGCTCACCGAATAGGGGCGAGACCCAGTACTTC | CASSPNRGETQYF
TRBJ2-2 | TRBV25-1 | TRBD2 | - | TGTGCCAGCACGCAACTAGCGAGCGGCGGGGAGCTGTTTTTT | CASTQLASGGELFF
TRBJ2-1 | TRBV9 | - | - | TGTGCCAGCAGCGTAGGCCTCTCCAATGAGCAGTTCTTC | CASSVGLSNEQFF
TRBJ2-1 | TRBV27 | - | once | TGTGCCAGCAGTTTAATAACTAGAGGTGGTGAGCAGTTCTTC | CASSLITRGGEQFF